A selection of T cell receptor beta chains follows, all from one sample in a study of shared T cell receptors in the human thymus. The protocol was immunoSEQ multiplex PCR, while the TCRdb copy is restricted to in-frame clones and leaves out a portion. This table has almost 550,000 clones, 75% to 80% appearing once. These data are also associated with another study on human thymus T cells.

The sample was thymocytes. Receptors were obtained from a boy in the first two years of life with a congenital heart defect. Both conserved end residues are part of each CDR3. The D gene is left open where the match is weak. The listing skips clone size in some rows; elsewhere it reads once, few, many or a size class.

d_gene: TRBD2; abundance: -; j_gene: TRBJ2-5; v_gene: TRBV9; CDR3nt: TGTGCCAGCAGCGCAAGGTCGCTAGCGGGACGGGAGACCCAGTACTTC; CDR3aa: CASSARSLAGRETQYF
d_gene: TRBD2; abundance: -; j_gene: TRBJ2-2; v_gene: TRBV6-4; CDR3nt: TGTGCCAGCAGCTTTAGCGGGGACACCGGGGAGCTGTTTTTT; CDR3aa: CASSFSGDTGELFF
d_gene: -; abundance: -; j_gene: TRBJ2-7; v_gene: TRBV5-8; CDR3nt: TGTGCCAGCAGCTTCCCTGCCGGGAACGAGCAGTACTTC; CDR3aa: CASSFPAGNEQYF
d_gene: -; abundance: few; j_gene: TRBJ2-7; v_gene: TRBV6-4; CDR3nt: TGTGCCAGCAGTGACTCGATGGGGGCCCGCGGGTCGTACTTC; CDR3aa: CASSDSMGARGSYF
d_gene: TRBD2; abundance: -; j_gene: TRBJ2-2; v_gene: TRBV11-2; CDR3nt: TGTGCCAGCAGCCCGAGCGGGAGGGACCCTCGGTGGCTGTTTTTT; CDR3aa: CASSPSGRDPRWLFF
d_gene: -; abundance: -; j_gene: TRBJ2-7; v_gene: TRBV29-1; CDR3nt: TGCAGCTACACAGGGAATGCCTACGAGCAGTACTTC; CDR3aa: CSYTGNAYEQYF
d_gene: TRBD1; abundance: -; j_gene: TRBJ1-1; v_gene: TRBV11-3; CDR3nt: TGTGCCAGCAGCTTCGACAGGGGTTGGAACACTGAAGCTTTCTTT; CDR3aa: CASSFDRGWNTEAFF
d_gene: -; abundance: -; j_gene: TRBJ2-3; v_gene: TRBV11-2; CDR3nt: TGTGCCAGCAGCTTAGATCGCCGGGGGAGGTATTTT; CDR3aa: CASSLDRRGRYF
d_gene: -; abundance: few; j_gene: TRBJ2-1; v_gene: TRBV4-3; CDR3nt: TGCGCCAGCAGCCAACGTCCGGGTCCGAATGAGCAGTTCTTC; CDR3aa: CASSQRPGPNEQFF
d_gene: -; abundance: -; j_gene: TRBJ1-2; v_gene: TRBV5-6; CDR3nt: TGTGCCAGCAGCTTGACCGGCTATGGCTACACCTTC; CDR3aa: CASSLTGYGYTF
d_gene: -; abundance: -; j_gene: TRBJ2-2; v_gene: TRBV25-1; CDR3nt: TGTGCCAGCAGTGAATTCATGGGCGCAAGGGGTCCACGGGAGCTGTTTTTT; CDR3aa: CASSEFMGARGPRELFF
d_gene: TRBD2; abundance: -; j_gene: TRBJ2-3; v_gene: TRBV28; CDR3nt: TGTGCCAGCAGTTTTAGCCTGGGACTAGCGGGAGTTCTGAGCACAGATACGCAGTATTTT; CDR3aa: CASSFSLGLAGVLSTDTQYF
d_gene: TRBD2; abundance: -; j_gene: TRBJ2-1; v_gene: TRBV2; CDR3nt: TGTGCCAGCAGCGAAAACGCGGGTAGCGGGAGATTTAATGAGCAGTTCTTC; CDR3aa: CASSENAGSGRFNEQFF
d_gene: -; abundance: -; j_gene: TRBJ2-5; v_gene: TRBV11-2; CDR3nt: TGTGCCAGCAGCTTAGGGGCCGAGTACCAAGAGACCCAGTACTTC; CDR3aa: CASSLGAEYQETQYF
d_gene: TRBD1; abundance: -; j_gene: TRBJ2-2; v_gene: TRBV5-8; CDR3nt: TGTGCCAGCAGCTCTAGACAGGGACCCGGGGAGCTGTTTTTT; CDR3aa: CASSSRQGPGELFF
d_gene: TRBD2; abundance: -; j_gene: TRBJ2-5; v_gene: TRBV9; CDR3nt: TGTGCCAGCAGCGTAGTCCCAGCGGGATTGCCAGAGACCCAGTACTTC; CDR3aa: CASSVVPAGLPETQYF
d_gene: -; abundance: -; j_gene: TRBJ1-5; v_gene: TRBV28; CDR3nt: TGTGCCAGCAGGGGGCCGGGGGGGTTAGGCAATCAGCCCCAGCATTTT; CDR3aa: CASRGPGGLGNQPQHF
d_gene: TRBD1; abundance: -; j_gene: TRBJ1-3; v_gene: TRBV11-2; CDR3nt: TGTGCCAGCAGCTCTGGACAGGGCAACTCTGGAAACACCATATATTTT; CDR3aa: CASSSGQGNSGNTIYF
d_gene: -; abundance: -; j_gene: TRBJ1-5; v_gene: TRBV7-2; CDR3nt: TGTGCCAGCAGCTTAGGGGCTGGCGGGGGTCAGCCCCAGCATTTT; CDR3aa: CASSLGAGGGQPQHF